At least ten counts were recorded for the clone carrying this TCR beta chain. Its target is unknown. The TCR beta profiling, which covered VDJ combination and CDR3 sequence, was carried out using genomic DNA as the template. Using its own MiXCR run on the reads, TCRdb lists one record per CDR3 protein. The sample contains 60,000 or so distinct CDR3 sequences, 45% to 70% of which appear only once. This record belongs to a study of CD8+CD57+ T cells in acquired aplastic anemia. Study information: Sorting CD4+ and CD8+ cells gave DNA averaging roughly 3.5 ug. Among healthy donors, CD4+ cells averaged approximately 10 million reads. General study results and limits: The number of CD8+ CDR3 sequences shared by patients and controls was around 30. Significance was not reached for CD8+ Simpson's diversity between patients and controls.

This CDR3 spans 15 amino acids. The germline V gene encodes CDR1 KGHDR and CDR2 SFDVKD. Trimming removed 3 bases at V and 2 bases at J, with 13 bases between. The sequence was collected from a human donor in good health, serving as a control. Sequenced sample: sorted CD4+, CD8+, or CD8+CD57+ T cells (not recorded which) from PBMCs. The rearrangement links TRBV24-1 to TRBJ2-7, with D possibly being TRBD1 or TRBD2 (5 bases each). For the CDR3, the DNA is TGTGCCACCAGTGATGTCGACGGGACCCCCTACGAGCAGTACTTC. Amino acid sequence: CATSDVDGTPYEQYF.